This TCR beta chain was sequenced during a study of blood T cell repertoires in COVID-19. Study-level background: Acute and convalescent COVID-19 specimens originated in the United States, Italy and Spain. Sample material is recorded as cDNA or gDNA derived from T cells, B-cell-depleted T cells, or PBMCs.

Profiled with immunoSEQ multiplex PCR; TCRdb holds only in-frame clones, not every one. The repertoire holds about 400,000 clones, with approximately 90% as singletons. The sample holds one count of this clone. CDR1 MNHEY and CDR2 SMNVEV come from the germline V gene (reference sequence). CDR3 size: 13 residues. The V and J ends lost 0 bases and 4 bases respectively, with 6 bases between them. Enrollees, about 18 to 95 years old, lived in 25 or so US areas. The sequencing sample was made of PBMCs or T cells enriched from blood (not recorded which). The chain links TRBV27 to TRBJ1-1; the D is unclear. The clonotype comes from a woman in her 50s who had recovered from COVID-19. CDR3 amino acids: CASSLSWSTEAFF. CDR3 nucleotide sequence: TGTGCCAGCAGTTTATCCTGGAGCACTGAAGCTTTCTTT.